The clone carrying this TCR beta chain was detected a few times. The sample originates from a study of T cells in Graves' hyperthyroidism and ophthalmopathy. What was amplified from RNA transcripts were TCR beta CDR3 regions. In the first-round RT-PCR of the TCR CDR3, the HTBI primer set was used. TCRdb used MiXCR to reprocess the multiplex PCR reads, holding one entry per CDR3 protein. The sample lists approximately 400,000 distinct CDR3 sequences, about 18% occurring once. V shed 3 bases and J shed 0 bases, with 9 bases lying between them. This CDR3 has 15 amino acids. The germline CDR1 and CDR2 sequences are MNHEY and SMNVEV (reference sequence). Patients with uncontrolled infections, other autoimmune diseases, pregnancy or lactation were excluded. Diagnosis rested on symptoms, serum thyroxine and TRAb, thyroid ultrasound, and orbital computed tomography. An approximately 10 ml volume of fresh peripheral blood provided the PBMCs.

The source is a man in his late teens or twenties with Graves' ophthalmopathy. The sequencing input was blood. The rearrangement links TRBV27 to TRBJ1-3; D is undetermined. The CDR3 nucleotides are TGTGCCAGCAGTTTCCGACCGACCTCTGGAAACACCATATATTTT. Its translation: CASSFRPTSGNTIYF.